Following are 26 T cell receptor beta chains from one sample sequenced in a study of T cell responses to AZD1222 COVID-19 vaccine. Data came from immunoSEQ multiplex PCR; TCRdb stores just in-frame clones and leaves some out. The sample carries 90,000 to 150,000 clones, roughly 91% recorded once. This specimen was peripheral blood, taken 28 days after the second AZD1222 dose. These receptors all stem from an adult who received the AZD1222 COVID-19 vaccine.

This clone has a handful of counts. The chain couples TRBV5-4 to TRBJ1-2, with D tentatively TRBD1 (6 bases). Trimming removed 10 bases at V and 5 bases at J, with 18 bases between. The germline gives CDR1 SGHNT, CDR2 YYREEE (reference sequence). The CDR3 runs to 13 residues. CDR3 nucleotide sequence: TGTGCCGGCCAACAGGGATTAGGTTATGGCTACACCTTC. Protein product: CAGQQGLGYGYTF. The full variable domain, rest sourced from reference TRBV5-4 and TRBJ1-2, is ETGVTQSPTHLIKTRGQQVTLRCSSQSGHNTVSWYQQALGQGPQFIFQYYREEENGRGNFPPRFSGLQFPNYSSELNVNALELDDSALYLCAGQQGLGYGYTFGSGTRLTVV.

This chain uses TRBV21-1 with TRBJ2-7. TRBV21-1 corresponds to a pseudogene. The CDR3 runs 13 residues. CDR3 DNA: TGTGCCAGCAGCAAAGAAGGGGACCGCGAGCAGTACTTC. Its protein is CASSKEGDREQYF.

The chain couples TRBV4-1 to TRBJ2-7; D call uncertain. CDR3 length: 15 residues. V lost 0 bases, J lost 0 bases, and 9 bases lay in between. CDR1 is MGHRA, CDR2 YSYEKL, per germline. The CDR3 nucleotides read TGCGCCAGCAGCCAAGAGCGGCAGAGCTCCTACGAGCAGTACTTC. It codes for CASSQERQSSYEQYF.

DNA for the CDR3: TGTGCCAGCAGTGAGGGGACGGCAATTCCGAACACCGGGGAGCTGTTTTTT. Its translation is CASSEGTAIPNTGELFF. The gene calls are TRBV2 and TRBJ2-2, with D perhaps TRBD1 or TRBD2 (5 bases each). The germline V gene has CDR1 SNHLY and CDR2 FYNNEI. The CDR3 totals 17 residues. With 3 bases removed from V and 0 bases from J, the gap between germline ends came to 14 bases.

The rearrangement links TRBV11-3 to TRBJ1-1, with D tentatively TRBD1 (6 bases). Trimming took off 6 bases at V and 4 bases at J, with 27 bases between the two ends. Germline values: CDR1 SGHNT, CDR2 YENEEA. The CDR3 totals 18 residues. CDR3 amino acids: CASRTQGQFSLPRTEAFF. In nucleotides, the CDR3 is TGTGCCAGCAGGACTCAAGGACAGTTCTCTCTCCCTCGCACTGAAGCTTTCTTT. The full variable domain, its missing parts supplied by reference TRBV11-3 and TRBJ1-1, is EAGVVQSPRYKIIEKKQPVAFWCNPISGHNTLYWYLQNLGQGPELLIRYENEEAVDDSQLPKDRFSAERLKGVDSTLKIQPAELGDSAVYLCASRTQGQFSLPRTEAFFGQGTRLTVV.

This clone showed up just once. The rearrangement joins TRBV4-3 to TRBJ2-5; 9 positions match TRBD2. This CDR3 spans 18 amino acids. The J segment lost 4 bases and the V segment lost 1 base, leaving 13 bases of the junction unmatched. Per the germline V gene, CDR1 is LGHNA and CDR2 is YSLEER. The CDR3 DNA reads TGCGCCAGCAGCCAAGGGGGGGTTCCAGGCGGGAGGGGAGAGACCCAGTACTTC. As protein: CASSQGGVPGGRGETQYF.

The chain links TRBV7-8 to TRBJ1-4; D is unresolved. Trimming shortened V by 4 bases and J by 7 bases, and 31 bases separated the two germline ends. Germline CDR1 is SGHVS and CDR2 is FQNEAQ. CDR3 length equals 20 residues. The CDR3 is CASSSIQTSSQAVRREKLFF. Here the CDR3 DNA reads TGTGCCAGCAGCTCGATCCAAACCTCAAGTCAAGCCGTAAGGCGTGAAAAACTGTTTTTT.

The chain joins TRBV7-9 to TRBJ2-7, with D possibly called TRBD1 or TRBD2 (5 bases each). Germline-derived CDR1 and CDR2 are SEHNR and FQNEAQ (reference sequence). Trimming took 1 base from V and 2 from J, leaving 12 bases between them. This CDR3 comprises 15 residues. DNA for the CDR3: TGTGCCAGCAGCTTAGGAGGGGTAGAGACCTACGAGCAGTACTTC. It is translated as CASSLGGVETYEQYF.

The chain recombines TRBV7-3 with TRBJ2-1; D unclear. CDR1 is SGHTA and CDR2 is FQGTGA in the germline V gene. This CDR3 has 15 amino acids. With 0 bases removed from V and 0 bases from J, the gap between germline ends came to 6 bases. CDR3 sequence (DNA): TGTGCCAGCAGCTTAACGGCGAGCTCCTACAATGAGCAGTTCTTC. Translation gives CASSLTASSYNEQFF.

CDR3 nucleotide sequence: TGTGCCAGCAGCTTAGGACAGGGGGAGACCCAGTACTTC. Protein product: CASSLGQGETQYF. This chain joins TRBV7-9 and TRBJ2-5; 8 bases map to TRBD1. Germline V gene lookup returns CDR1 SEHNR and CDR2 FQNEAQ (reference sequence). There are 13 residues in the CDR3. With V trimmed by 1 base and J by 5 bases, 0 bases remained unmatched.

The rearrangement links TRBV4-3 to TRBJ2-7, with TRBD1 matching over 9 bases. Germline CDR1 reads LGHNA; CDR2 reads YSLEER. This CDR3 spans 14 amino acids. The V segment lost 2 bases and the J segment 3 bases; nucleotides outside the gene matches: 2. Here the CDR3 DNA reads TGCGCCAGCAGCCAAATGGACAGGGGCTACGAGCAGTACTTC. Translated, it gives CASSQMDRGYEQYF.

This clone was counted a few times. This chain's CDR3 is CAWSAWVGGYTF. CDR3 sequence (DNA): TGTGCCTGGAGCGCCTGGGTGGGGGGCTACACCTTC. The rearrangement joins TRBV30 to TRBJ1-2, with D hard to call. This CDR3 has 12 residues. The germline V gene has CDR1 GTSNPN and CDR2 SVGIG (reference sequence). Trimming cost V 3 bases and J 8 bases, with 13 bases left between them.

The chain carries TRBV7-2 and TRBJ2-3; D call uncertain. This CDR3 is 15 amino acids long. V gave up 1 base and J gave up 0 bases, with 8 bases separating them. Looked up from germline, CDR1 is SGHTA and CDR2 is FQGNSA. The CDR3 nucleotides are TGTGCCAGCAGCTTAGTGGTTCGGAGCACAGATACGCAGTATTTT. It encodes CASSLVVRSTDTQYF.

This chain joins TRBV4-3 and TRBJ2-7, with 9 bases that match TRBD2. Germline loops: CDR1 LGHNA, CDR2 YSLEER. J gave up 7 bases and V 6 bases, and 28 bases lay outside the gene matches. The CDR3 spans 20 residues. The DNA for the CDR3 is TGCGCCAGCAGTCTAAATTATCTAGCGGGATTACAATTCACCCTGGGAGAGCAGTACTTC. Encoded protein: CASSLNYLAGLQFTLGEQYF.

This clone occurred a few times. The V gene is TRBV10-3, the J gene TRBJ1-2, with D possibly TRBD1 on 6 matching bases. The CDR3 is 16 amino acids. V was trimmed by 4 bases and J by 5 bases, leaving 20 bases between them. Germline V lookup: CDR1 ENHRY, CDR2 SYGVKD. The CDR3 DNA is TGTGCCATCAGTGGGGCCGGGGGACAACGGGAGTATGGCTACACCTTC. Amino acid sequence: CAISGAGGQREYGYTF.

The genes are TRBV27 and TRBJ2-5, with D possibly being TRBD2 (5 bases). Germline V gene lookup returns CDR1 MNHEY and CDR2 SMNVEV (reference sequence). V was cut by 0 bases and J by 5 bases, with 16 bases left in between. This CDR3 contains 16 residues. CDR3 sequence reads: CASSLSPTRISETQYF. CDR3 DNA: TGTGCCAGCAGTTTATCCCCTACTAGGATCTCGGAGACCCAGTACTTC.

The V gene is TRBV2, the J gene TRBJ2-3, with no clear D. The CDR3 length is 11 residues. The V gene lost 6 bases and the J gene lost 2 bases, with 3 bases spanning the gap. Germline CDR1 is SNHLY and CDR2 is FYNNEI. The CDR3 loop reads CASRYTDTQYF. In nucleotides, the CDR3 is TGTGCCAGCAGATACACAGATACGCAGTATTTT.

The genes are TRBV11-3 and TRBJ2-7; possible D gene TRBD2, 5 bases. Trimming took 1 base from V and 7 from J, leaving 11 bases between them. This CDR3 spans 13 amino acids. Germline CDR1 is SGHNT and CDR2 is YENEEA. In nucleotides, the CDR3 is TGTGCCAGCAGCTTAGGGGTCGGGATTGAGCAGTACTTC. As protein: CASSLGVGIEQYF. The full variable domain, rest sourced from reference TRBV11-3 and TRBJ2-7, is EAGVVQSPRYKIIEKKQPVAFWCNPISGHNTLYWYLQNLGQGPELLIRYENEEAVDDSQLPKDRFSAERLKGVDSTLKIQPAELGDSAVYLCASSLGVGIEQYFGPGTRLTVT.

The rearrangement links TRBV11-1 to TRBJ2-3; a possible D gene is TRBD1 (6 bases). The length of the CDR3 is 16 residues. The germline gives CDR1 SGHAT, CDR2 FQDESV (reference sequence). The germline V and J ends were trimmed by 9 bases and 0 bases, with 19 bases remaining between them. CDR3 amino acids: CASGRGIRPSTDTQYF. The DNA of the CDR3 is TGTGCCAGTGGCAGGGGAATTCGTCCTAGCACAGATACGCAGTATTTT.

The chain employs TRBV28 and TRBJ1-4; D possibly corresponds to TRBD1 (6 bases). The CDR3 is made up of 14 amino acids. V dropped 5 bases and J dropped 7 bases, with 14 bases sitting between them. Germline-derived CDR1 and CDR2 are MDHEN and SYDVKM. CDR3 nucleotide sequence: TGTGCCAGCAGTATTACAGGGCGTGGTGAAAAACTGTTTTTT. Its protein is CASSITGRGEKLFF.

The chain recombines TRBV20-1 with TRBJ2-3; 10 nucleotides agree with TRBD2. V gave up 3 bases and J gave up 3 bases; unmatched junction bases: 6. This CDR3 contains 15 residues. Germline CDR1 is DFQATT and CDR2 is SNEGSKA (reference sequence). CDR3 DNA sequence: TGCAGTGCTAGTCAGCGGGGGGGCTCAACAGATACGCAGTATTTT. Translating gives CSASQRGGSTDTQYF.

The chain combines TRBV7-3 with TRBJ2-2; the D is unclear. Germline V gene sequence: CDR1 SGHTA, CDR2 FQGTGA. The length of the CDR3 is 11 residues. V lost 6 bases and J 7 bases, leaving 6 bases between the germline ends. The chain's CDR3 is CASSKGGELFF. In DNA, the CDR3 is TGTGCCAGCAGTAAAGGCGGGGAGCTGTTTTTT.

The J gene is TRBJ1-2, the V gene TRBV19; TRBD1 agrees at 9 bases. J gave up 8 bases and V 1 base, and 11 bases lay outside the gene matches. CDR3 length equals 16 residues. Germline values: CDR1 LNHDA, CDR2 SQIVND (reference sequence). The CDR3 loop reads CASSIGLRTGEFGYTF. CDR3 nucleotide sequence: TGTGCCAGTAGTATAGGCTTGCGGACAGGGGAATTCGGCTACACCTTC.

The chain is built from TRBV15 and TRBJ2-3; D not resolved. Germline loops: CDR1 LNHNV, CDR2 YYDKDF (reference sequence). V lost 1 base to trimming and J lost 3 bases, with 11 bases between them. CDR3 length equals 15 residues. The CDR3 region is CATSRVASGTDTQYF. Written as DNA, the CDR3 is TGTGCCACCAGCAGAGTAGCTTCGGGTACAGATACGCAGTATTTT.

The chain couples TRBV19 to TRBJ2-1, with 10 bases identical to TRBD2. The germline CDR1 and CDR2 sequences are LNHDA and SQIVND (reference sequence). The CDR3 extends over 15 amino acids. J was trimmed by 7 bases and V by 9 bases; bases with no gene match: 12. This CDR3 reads CASVPSGGPYNEQFF. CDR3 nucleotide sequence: TGTGCCAGCGTCCCTAGCGGGGGCCCGTATAATGAGCAGTTCTTC. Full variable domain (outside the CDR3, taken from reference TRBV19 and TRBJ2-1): DGGITQSPKYLFRKEGQNVTLSCEQNLNHDAMYWYRQDPGQGLRLIYYSQIVNDFQKGDIAEGYSVSREKKESFPLTVTSAQKNPTAFYLCASVPSGGPYNEQFFGPGTRLTVL.

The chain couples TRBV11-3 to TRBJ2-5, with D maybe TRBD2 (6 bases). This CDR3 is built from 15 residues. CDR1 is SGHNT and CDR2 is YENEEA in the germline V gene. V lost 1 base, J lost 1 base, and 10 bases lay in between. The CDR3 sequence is CASSLGRDPQETQYF. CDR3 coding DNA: TGTGCCAGCAGCTTAGGGCGGGACCCCCAAGAGACCCAGTACTTC.